The 32 T cell receptor beta chains reported below all come from one sample, sequenced in a study of Graves' ophthalmopathy and Graves' hyperthyroidism. Amplified material comprised TCR beta CDR3 regions derived from RNA transcripts. HTBI primers served in a first-round RT-PCR, which a second-round multiplex PCR followed. Each CDR3 protein gets one entry after TCRdb re-called the multiplex PCR reads with MiXCR. The table lists hundreds of thousands of distinct CDR3 sequences, about 40% of them singletons. Sequenced input: peripheral blood. These receptors all stem from an adult man with Graves' ophthalmopathy.

In this sample, this clonotype turned up a few times. The J gene is TRBJ1-1, the V gene TRBV6-1; a possible D gene is TRBD1 (5 bases). Trimming cost V 3 bases and J 10 bases, with 18 bases left between them. The germline CDR1 and CDR2 sequences are MNHNS and SASEGT. The CDR3 loop spans 14 amino acids. The CDR3 here is CASSDNLRSQGAFF. For the CDR3, the DNA is TGTGCCAGCAGTGATAATTTGAGGTCCCAGGGAGCTTTCTTT.

This clonotype was recorded many times. V usage is TRBV12-3 or TRBV12-4 and J usage is TRBJ1-1; the D is unclear. The CDR3 has 13 residues. With 5 bases removed from V and 6 bases from J, the gap between germline ends came to 13 bases. This chain's CDR3 is CASSQREWSEAFF. The CDR3 nucleotides are TGTGCCAGCAGTCAGAGAGAATGGTCTGAAGCTTTCTTT.

This clonotype was seen at least ten times. The chain employs TRBV20-1 and TRBJ2-5; 7 bases are a match to TRBD1. Germline V gene lookup returns CDR1 DFQATT and CDR2 SNEGSKA (reference sequence). Unmatched junction bases numbered 7, after V lost 0 bases and J lost 0 bases. This CDR3 region has 16 residues. The CDR3 reads CSARDGLDRDQETQYF. Written as DNA, the CDR3 is TGCAGTGCTAGAGACGGATTAGACAGGGACCAAGAGACCCAGTACTTC.

This clonotype was counted ten times or more. The chain joins TRBV2 to TRBJ1-1; D unclear. Trimming cost V 6 bases and J 0 bases, with 11 bases left between them. CDR1 and CDR2 (germline): SNHLY, FYNNEI. The CDR3 is made up of 14 amino acids. The CDR3 region is CASRFNSVNTEAFF. The CDR3 region has the DNA TGTGCCAGCAGGTTTAACAGCGTGAACACTGAAGCTTTCTTT.

This clonotype came up many times. The CDR3 loop is CASSQRRNTEAFF. The CDR3 DNA reads as TGCGCCAGCAGCCAAAGGAGGAATACTGAAGCTTTCTTT. This chain links TRBV4-3 with TRBJ1-1, with D uncertain. This CDR3 has 13 amino acids. Trimming stripped 2 bases from V and 5 bases from J, with 9 bases between. Germline V gives CDR1 LGHNA, CDR2 YSLEER.

This clonotype was counted at least ten times. The chain uses TRBV24-1 and TRBJ2-2; TRBD2 aligns across 7 bases. The CDR3 loop spans 14 amino acids. V gave up 3 bases and J gave up 9 bases; unmatched junction bases: 6. Germline V gene lookup returns CDR1 KGHDR and CDR2 SFDVKD. The CDR3 is CATSDGGEGRELFF. CDR3 nucleotide sequence: TGTGCCACCAGTGATGGCGGGGAGGGTCGGGAGCTGTTTTTT.

The genes are TRBV7-8 and TRBJ1-6; D may be TRBD1 (6 bases). The CDR3 runs 15 residues. V lost 5 bases to trimming and J lost 2 bases, with 10 bases between them. Germline V lookup: CDR1 SGHVS, CDR2 FQNEAQ. The CDR3, as DNA: TGTGCCAGCAGCATCAGGGGACCCTATAATTCACCCCTCCACTTT. This codes for CASSIRGPYNSPLHF. The whole variable domain, filled in from reference TRBV7-8 and TRBJ1-6, reads GAGVSQSPRYKVAKRGQDVALRCDPISGHVSLFWYQQALGQGPEFLTYFQNEAQLDKSGLPSDRFFAERPEGSVSTLKIQRTQQEDSAVYLCASSIRGPYNSPLHFGNGTRLTVT.

This clonotype was picked up many times. The gene calls are TRBV6-5 and TRBJ1-1, with TRBD1 identical over 8 bases. The germline V gene has CDR1 MNHEY and CDR2 SVGAGI. The ends lost 4 bases at V and 5 bases at J; junction bases unmatched: 6. The CDR3 loop spans 14 amino acids. CDR3: CASSSRQGWTEAFF. CDR3 nucleotides: TGTGCCAGCAGTTCCAGACAGGGGTGGACTGAAGCTTTCTTT.

This clonotype was counted between two and nine times. The CDR3 reads CASGLVKANTEAFF. Here the CDR3 DNA reads TGTGCTAGTGGTTTGGTGAAAGCTAACACTGAAGCTTTCTTT. The chain combines TRBV12-5 with TRBJ1-1; D is unresolved. Germline V gene sequence: CDR1 LGHNT, CDR2 FRNRAP. This CDR3 is built from 14 residues. Trimming removed 0 bases at V and 2 bases at J, with 7 bases between.

There are a few counts of this clonotype. The V call is TRBV5-6, the J call TRBJ1-1; 7 bases match TRBD1. Germline V lookup: CDR1 SGHDT, CDR2 YYEEEE. There are 15 residues in the CDR3. Losses at the gene ends were 3 bases for V and 1 base for J; bases not matched to a gene: 6. In DNA form, the CDR3 reads TGTGCCAGCAGCTACCTAACAGGGGAGAACACTGAAGCTTTCTTT. This sequence encodes CASSYLTGENTEAFF.

This clonotype was recorded many times. The chain is built from TRBV9 and TRBJ1-1; possible D gene TRBD1, 5 bases. In germline, CDR1 is SGDLS, CDR2 YYNGEE. The CDR3 totals 16 residues. Trimming stripped 0 bases from V and 0 bases from J, with 12 bases between. The CDR3 region has the DNA TGTGCCAGCAGCGTAGGTCCAGGGACTATGAACACTGAAGCTTTCTTT. Its protein is CASSVGPGTMNTEAFF.

The chain couples TRBV19 to TRBJ1-1; D is unclear. Deletions cut 5 bases from V and 4 bases from J, with 20 bases between. Germline loops: CDR1 LNHDA, CDR2 SQIVND (reference sequence). The CDR3 is 16 residues long. The DNA for the CDR3 is TGTGCCAGTAGTCCCGCCGGGCCCACTAAAGGCACTGAAGCTTTCTTT. It is translated as CASSPAGPTKGTEAFF. Complete variable domain (other parts from reference TRBV19 and TRBJ1-1): DGGITQSPKYLFRKEGQNVTLSCEQNLNHDAMYWYRQDPGQGLRLIYYSQIVNDFQKGDIAEGYSVSREKKESFPLTVTSAQKNPTAFYLCASSPAGPTKGTEAFFGQGTRLTVV.

Worth noting for this clonotype: A read error is likely, as this CDR3 ends without the conserved phenylalanine or tryptophan. The DNA is left out, because the CDR3 cannot be placed on it with certainty; the CDR3 is given as TCRdb lists it. This sequence joins TRBV2 and TRBJ1-3; TRBD1, the table's D call, lacks a check against the DNA. Germline values: CDR1 SNHLY, CDR2 FYNNEI. The CDR3 length is 10 residues, termini included. CDR3 in amino acids: CASSVGGVST.

With regard to this clonotype: A read error is possible here, since a much larger clone lies one base away. The chain uses TRBV20-1 and TRBJ1-6, with D unclear. V gave up 3 bases and J gave up 2 bases, with 17 bases separating them. CDR3 length: 17 amino acids. CDR1 DFQATT and CDR2 SNEGSKA come from the germline V gene (reference sequence). DNA for the CDR3: TGCAGTGCTAGCGAAGAATGGGCGACGGCCTATAATTCACCCCTCCACTTT. Encoded protein: CSASEEWATAYNSPLHF.

This clonotype was seen a handful of times. The chain has TRBV18 and TRBJ1-4; D unclear. CDR3 size: 12 residues. CDR1 is KGHSH and CDR2 is LQKENI in the germline V gene. V shed 4 bases and J shed 4 bases, with 4 bases lying between them. In DNA, the CDR3 is TGTGCCAGCTCACGCATTAATGAAAAACTGTTTTTT. Protein product: CASSRINEKLFF.

The chain combines TRBV2 with TRBJ1-1, with no clear D. In germline, CDR1 is SNHLY, CDR2 FYNNEI. Deletions cut 6 bases from V and 1 base from J, with 18 bases between. The CDR3 runs to 16 residues. The CDR3 reads CASSFGFGITNTEAFF. The CDR3 bases are TGTGCCAGCAGCTTCGGGTTTGGGATTACGAACACTGAAGCTTTCTTT.

Many counts were recorded for this clonotype. In nucleotides, the CDR3 is TGTGCCAGCAGAAGAATAGCGGGAGGGCTTTACGAGCAGTACTTC. Amino acid sequence: CASRRIAGGLYEQYF. This chain uses TRBV2 with TRBJ2-7; 11 nucleotides agree with TRBD2. V lost 6 bases to trimming and J lost 4 bases; unmatched junction nucleotides: 8. The CDR3 length is 15 residues. Germline CDR1 SNHLY, CDR2 FYNNEI.

This clonotype has just a few counts. The CDR3 here is CASSLRRSWLSNEKLFF. As DNA, the CDR3 is TGTGCCAGCAGCTTGCGACGGAGTTGGCTGTCTAATGAAAAACTGTTTTTT. The V and J genes are TRBV7-9 and TRBJ1-4; D gene unclear. The germline V and J ends were trimmed by 3 bases and 3 bases, with 17 bases remaining between them. CDR3 length equals 17 residues. Germline-derived CDR1 and CDR2 are SEHNR and FQNEAQ (reference sequence).

The chain links TRBV7-2 to TRBJ1-4; D perhaps matches TRBD1 (5 bases). This CDR3 is built from 15 residues. Trimming removed 1 base from V and 7 bases from J, with 13 bases in between. Germline CDR1 SGHTA, CDR2 FQGNSA. The CDR3 reads CASSLGGSGSEKLFF. The CDR3 bases are TGTGCCAGCAGCTTAGGGGGCTCCGGGAGTGAAAAACTGTTTTTT.

This clonotype showed up many times. The gene calls are TRBV10-2 and TRBJ1-2; D is perhaps TRBD1 (5 bases). The CDR3 spans 15 residues. Germline CDR1 and CDR2: WSHSY and SAAADI. With 2 bases removed from V and 8 bases from J, the gap between germline ends came to 18 bases. CDR3 coding DNA: TGCGCCAGCAGTGAGGGAGCGTGGGGCCCTGGCGGCTACACCTTC. Translating gives CASSEGAWGPGGYTF.

This clonotype has at least ten counts. The V gene is TRBV20-1, the J gene TRBJ1-1; a possible D gene is TRBD1 (6 bases). The CDR3 spans 15 residues. Germline V gene data show CDR1 as DFQATT and CDR2 as SNEGSKA (reference sequence). With 0 bases removed from V and 0 bases from J, the gap between germline ends came to 11 bases. The CDR3 sequence: CSAREWGHMNTEAFF. The CDR3 DNA is TGCAGTGCTAGAGAGTGGGGGCATATGAACACTGAAGCTTTCTTT.

This clonotype was seen repeatedly, ten times or more. V gene TRBV19 combines with J gene TRBJ2-7; D not certain. Germline V lookup: CDR1 LNHDA, CDR2 SQIVND (reference sequence). V lost 4 bases, J lost 7 bases, and 14 bases lay in between. The CDR3 is 13 amino acids. The CDR3 DNA reads TGTGCCAGTAGTACCGCGGCCCCGTCGGAGCAGTACTTC. Its translation is CASSTAAPSEQYF.

Details on this clonotype: One end of the junction does not line up with germline, which may come from a read error. The V gene is TRBV7-3, the J gene TRBJ1-1; D perhaps matches TRBD1 (6 bases). Germline V gene data show CDR1 as SGHTA and CDR2 as FQGTGA. The CDR3 has 15 amino acids. Written as DNA, the CDR3 is TGTGCCGGCAGGTCCGGTCGGGGGGCGGACACTGAAGCTTTCTTT. Translated: CAGRSGRGADTEAFF.

In DNA form, the CDR3 reads TGTGCCAGCAGCTTTAGGCGGGCCCTATTTAAAGGCGCCGGGGAGCTGTTTTTT. Translating gives CASSFRRALFKGAGELFF. V gene TRBV7-3 combines with J gene TRBJ2-2, with D tentatively TRBD2 (5 bases). Germline CDR1 is SGHTA and CDR2 is FQGTGA. The germline V and J ends were trimmed by 3 bases and 6 bases, with 23 bases remaining between them. CDR3 size: 18 residues.

This chain uses TRBV9 with TRBJ2-7, with 8 bases lining up with TRBD1. Germline CDR1 reads SGDLS; CDR2 reads YYNGEE. V was clipped by 10 bases and J by 5 bases; unmatched bases: 11. The CDR3 is 13 residues long. This CDR3 is CAGSPGQDHEQYF. CDR3 in DNA: TGTGCCGGATCTCCGGGACAGGACCACGAGCAGTACTTC. The whole variable domain, filled in from reference TRBV9 and TRBJ2-7, reads DSGVTQTPKHLITATGQRVTLRCSPRSGDLSVYWYQQSLDQGLQFLIQYYNGEERAKGNILERFSAQQFPDLHSELNLSSLELGDSALYFCAGSPGQDHEQYFGPGTRLTVT.

This clonotype was picked up many times. This chain links TRBV2 with TRBJ1-2; TRBD1 is a possible D gene (5 bases). In germline, CDR1 is SNHLY, CDR2 FYNNEI. CDR3 length: 16 amino acids. V lost 2 bases, J lost 4 bases, and 17 bases lay in between. The CDR3 loop is CASSEFRDPGPYGYTF. CDR3 sequence (DNA): TGTGCCAGCAGTGAATTTCGGGACCCAGGGCCCTATGGCTACACCTTC. Full variable domain (remainder filled in from reference TRBV2 and TRBJ1-2): EPEVTQTPSHQVTQMGQEVILRCVPISNHLYFYWYRQILGQKVEFLVSFYNNEISEKSEIFDDQFSVERPDGSNFTLKIRSTKLEDSAMYFCASSEFRDPGPYGYTFGSGTRLTVV.

This clonotype appeared a few times. This chain joins TRBV6-5 and TRBJ1-5, with TRBD1 as a possible D gene (5 bases). The V end lost 8 bases, the J end lost 6 bases, and 14 bases lay between the germline ends. This CDR3 spans 13 amino acids. Per germline, CDR1 MNHEY and CDR2 SVGAGI. The CDR3 loop reads CASWRDPGQPQHF. In nucleotides, the CDR3 is TGTGCCAGCTGGAGGGACCCGGGTCAGCCCCAGCATTTT.

Notes on this clonotype: Given a much more abundant clone one base away, this may be a read error. In this CDR3 the conserved last residue, phenylalanine or tryptophan, is missing, so a read error is likely. The CDR3 loop is CASTRGAFSYEQYS. CDR3 bases: TGTGCCAGCACCCGAGGGGCTTTCTCCTACGAGCAGTACTCC. V is TRBV7-2 and J is TRBJ2-7, with D perhaps being TRBD1 or TRBD2 (5 bases each). This CDR3 has 14 residues. The V end lost 7 bases, the J end lost 0 bases, and 13 bases lay between the germline ends. The germline gives CDR1 SGHTA, CDR2 FQGNSA.

V and J are TRBV5-1 and TRBJ1-4; weak D call: TRBD1 (6 bases). The V gene's germline CDR1 is SGHRS and CDR2 YFSETQ. The CDR3 loop spans 14 amino acids. V lost 2 bases and J lost 7, with 12 bases in between. The CDR3 region is CASSFHLQGEKLFF. For the CDR3, the DNA is TGCGCCAGCAGCTTCCACCTACAGGGTGAAAAACTGTTTTTT.

This clonotype appeared many times. V usage is TRBV5-5 and J usage is TRBJ1-5, with TRBD1 matching over 9 bases. The J segment lost 7 bases and the V segment lost 2 bases, leaving 4 bases of the junction unmatched. The CDR3 totals 14 residues. Per germline, CDR1 SGHKS and CDR2 YYEKEE (reference sequence). The CDR3 DNA follows: TGTGCCAGCAGCTTAGGACAGGGGTCACAGCCCCAGCATTTT. This encodes CASSLGQGSQPQHF.

This clonotype appeared many times. The genes are TRBV7-2 and TRBJ2-2; D is unresolved. The germline V gene encodes CDR1 SGHTA and CDR2 FQGNSA. The CDR3 contains 15 residues. The V end lost 1 base, the J end lost 7 bases, and 13 bases lay between the germline ends. The CDR3 spells CASSLGQPDGGELFF. The CDR3 DNA follows: TGTGCCAGCAGCTTAGGTCAGCCAGATGGCGGGGAGCTGTTTTTT.

This chain joins TRBV19 and TRBJ2-2, with D unclear. From germline, CDR1 is LNHDA and CDR2 SQIVND (reference sequence). V dropped 7 bases and J dropped 4 bases, with 7 bases sitting between them. The length of the CDR3 is 12 residues. The CDR3: CASNRITGELFF. As DNA, the CDR3 is TGTGCCAGTAATCGGATCACCGGGGAGCTGTTTTTT.